This T cell receptor (beta chain) was sequenced during a study of early T cells in non-severe SARS-CoV-2 infection. Study-wide background: The sequenced material was bulk RNA from unsorted whole blood, and its chains were unpaired. Study-level results: Private and CD4 specificities were missed by VDJdb matching, which favored anti-spike CD8 responses.

V was pared by 8 bases and J by 5 bases, with 3 bases between. Germline V gene lookup returns CDR1 MNHNS and CDR2 SASEGT. The CDR3 sequence is 10 residues long. Each cDNA molecule carried a unique molecular identifier. TCRdb itself ran the 5' RACE reads through MiXCR, one entry per CDR3 protein. The table shows some 30,000 distinct CDR3 sequences, with roughly 5.6% occurring only once. This clonotype occurred many times. Its antigen is not identified. What was sequenced was whole blood. This chain connects TRBV6-1 to TRBJ1-4; D not resolved. This clonotype was obtained from an adult who was a healthcare worker with PCR-confirmed SARS-CoV-2 infection or an uninfected control (not recorded which). CDR3 residues: CASRNEKLFF. The DNA for the CDR3 is TGTGCCAGCCGGAATGAAAAACTGTTTTTT.